These T cell receptor beta chains were read from a single sample in a study of shared clonotypes between healthy human individuals. Assay: immunoSEQ multiplex PCR; the TCRdb copy retains only in-frame clones and omits some. The data hold around 1,000,000 clones, with approximately 77% observed a single time. Material: memory CD4+ T cells from PBMCs. The receptors were gathered from a man younger than 35 in good health. Some clones in this sample may be carry-over from other donors' samples. Each CDR3 is given with its conserved first and last residue. The D gene is left open where the match is weak. Only part of the rows carry a size: once, few, many, or a class if the clone is expanded.

abundance,v_gene,j_gene,len,d_gene,CDR3aa,CDR3nt
-,TRBV5-1,TRBJ2-5,13,-,CASSLVAQETQYF,TGCGCCAGCAGCTTGGTGGCACAAGAGACCCAGTACTTC
-,TRBV28,TRBJ2-4,16,TRBD2,CASSLSIRLAGDIQYF,TGTGCCAGCAGTTTATCGATTCGGCTAGCGGGTGACATTCAGTACTTC
few,TRBV28,TRBJ1-1,16,TRBD1,CASITSSGTGNTEAFF,TGTGCCAGCATCACTTCCTCCGGGACAGGGAACACTGAAGCTTTCTTT
-,TRBV28,TRBJ1-2,13,-,CASSLAAAYGYTF,TGTGCCAGCAGTTTGGCGGCAGCTTATGGCTACACCTTC
-,TRBV5-5,TRBJ1-5,16,-,CASRPGGPHSNQPQHF,TGTGCCAGCAGACCCGGGGGCCCTCATAGCAATCAGCCCCAGCATTTT
-,TRBV18,TRBJ2-7,13,-,CASSPGGRIEQYF,TGTGCCAGCTCACCGGGTGGTCGGATCGAGCAGTACTTC
few,TRBV28,TRBJ1-5,12,-,CASRLGAQPQHF,TGTGCCAGCAGACTAGGGGCTCAGCCCCAGCATTTT
-,TRBV5-4,TRBJ1-2,13,-,CASSLEAGYGYTF,TGTGCCAGCAGCTTGGAGGCAGGGTATGGCTACACCTTC
-,TRBV7-6,TRBJ2-6,17,-,CASSLAPGSSGANVLTF,TGTGCCAGCAGCTTAGCCCCCGGTAGCTCTGGGGCCAACGTCCTGACTTTC
-,TRBV6-5,TRBJ2-7,15,-,CASSYSGGRTAEQYF,TGTGCCAGCAGTTACTCGGGTGGCCGTACGGCGGAGCAGTACTTC
few,TRBV5-4,TRBJ1-1,15,-,CASSLDGWMNTEAFF,TGTGCCAGCAGCTTGGACGGATGGATGAACACTGAAGCTTTCTTT
-,TRBV11-3,TRBJ2-3,12,-,CASSLVGDTQYF,TGTGCCAGCAGCTTAGTGGGGGATACGCAGTATTTT
-,TRBV5-1,TRBJ2-5,16,TRBD1,CASSLIGGAIGRAQYF,TGCGCCAGCAGCTTGATAGGGGGCGCAATAGGTAGGGCCCAGTACTTC